One sample yielded the 32 T cell receptor beta chains listed below, sequenced in a study of blood T cell repertoires in COVID-19. TCRdb keeps only in-frame clones here, not all; method: immunoSEQ multiplex PCR. The sample contains approximately 300,000 clones, around four fifths of which appear only once. Specimen: peripheral blood. These receptors all come from a woman in her forties or fifties with acute or convalescent COVID-19.

J is TRBJ2-3 and V is TRBV14; D possibly corresponds to TRBD1 (5 bases). Trimming took off 1 base at V and 4 bases at J, with 6 bases between the two ends. The CDR3 has 13 residues. CDR1 is SGHDN, CDR2 FVKESK, per germline. CDR3 nucleotides: TGTGCCAGCAGCCAAGTGGGGCCAGATACGCAGTATTTT. Protein product: CASSQVGPDTQYF.

J is TRBJ1-2 and V is TRBV29-1, with a possible D match to TRBD1 (5 bases). This CDR3 comprises 11 residues. Germline V gene data show CDR1 as SQVTM and CDR2 as ANQGSEA. With 4 bases removed from V and 3 bases from J, the gap between germline ends came to 6 bases. CDR3 region: CSVARDYGYTF. DNA for the CDR3: TGCAGCGTTGCCAGGGACTATGGCTACACCTTC.

The chain couples TRBV30 to TRBJ1-1; 7 bases match TRBD1. V shed 4 bases, J shed 7 bases, and the junction held 3 bases outside the gene matches. Germline CDR1 reads GTSNPN; CDR2 reads SVGIG (reference sequence). There are 11 residues in the CDR3. CDR3 nucleotide sequence: TGTGCCTGGAAGGGGGCATATGAAGCTTTCTTT. Translation gives CAWKGAYEAFF.

This rearrangement joins TRBV6-6 to TRBJ2-5, with 7 bases lining up with TRBD2. Trimming at V came to 7 bases and at J to 5 bases, leaving 10 bases not matched to a gene. The germline V gene has CDR1 MNHNY and CDR2 SVGAGI (reference sequence). The CDR3 contains 14 residues. The CDR3 here is CASNPEPAGETQYF. Here the CDR3 DNA reads TGTGCCAGCAACCCAGAACCAGCGGGGGAGACCCAGTACTTC.

The chain has TRBV3-1 (or the pseudogene TRBV3-2) and TRBJ1-1; D is uncertain. CDR3 length: 12 residues. V was cut by 4 bases and J by 10 bases, with 13 bases left in between. CDR1 is LGHDT, CDR2 YNNKEL, per germline (reference sequence). Written as DNA, the CDR3 is TGTGCCAGCAGCCTATCTGCGTCTTTAGCTTTCTTT. This sequence encodes CASSLSASLAFF.

V usage is TRBV11-2 and J usage is TRBJ2-7, with no clear D. This CDR3 comprises 13 residues. V was shortened by 0 bases and J by 2 bases, with 5 bases between the two germline ends. CDR1 and CDR2 (germline): SGHAT, FQNNGV. CDR3 in amino acids: CASSLDPAYEQYV. The DNA for the CDR3 is TGTGCCAGCAGCTTAGATCCCGCCTACGAGCAGTACGTC.

This chain links TRBV27 with TRBJ1-4; 10 bases agree with TRBD1. With 8 bases clipped from V and 6 bases from J, the junction kept 9 bases outside the gene matches. This CDR3 is built from 15 residues. The germline V gene encodes CDR1 MNHEY and CDR2 SMNVEV (reference sequence). The CDR3 region has the DNA TGTGCCAGCCGCGGGGGCGGGACAGGGGATGAAAAACTGTTTTTT. Translation gives CASRGGGTGDEKLFF. The full variable domain, with the rest looked up from reference TRBV27 and TRBJ1-4, is EAQVTQNPRYLITVTGKKLTVTCSQNMNHEYMSWYRQDPGLGLRQIYYSMNVEVTDKGDVPEGYKVSRKEKRNFPLILESPSPNQTSLYFCASRGGGTGDEKLFFGSGTQLSVL.

The J gene is TRBJ1-1, the V gene TRBV5-1; TRBD1 matches 9 bases. Germline CDR1 and CDR2: SGHRS and YFSETQ. Unmatched junction bases numbered 4, after V lost 0 bases and J lost 4 bases. The CDR3 extends over 15 amino acids. The CDR3 loop reads CASSLGTGAGTEAFF. In nucleotides, the CDR3 is TGCGCCAGCAGCTTGGGGACAGGGGCTGGCACTGAAGCTTTCTTT.

The CDR3 loop reads CASSVGAGGKYNEQFF. CDR3 sequence (DNA): TGTGCCAGCAGCGTGGGCGCGGGGGGTAAATACAATGAGCAGTTCTTC. The genes are TRBV5-5 and TRBJ2-1; TRBD2 matches at 8 bases. The V and J ends lost 4 bases and 4 bases, in that order; junction bases with no gene match: 10. The CDR3 length is 16 residues. Germline CDR1 reads SGHKS; CDR2 reads YYEKEE (reference sequence).

The V gene is TRBV11-2, the J gene TRBJ2-2, with D unresolved. Trimming removed 4 bases at V and 6 bases at J, with 9 bases between. From germline, CDR1 is SGHAT and CDR2 FQNNGV. The CDR3 contains 13 residues. As DNA, the CDR3 is TGTGCCAGCAGCTCGGTTGCATCCGGGGAGCTGTTTTTT. As protein: CASSSVASGELFF.

V and J are TRBV3-1 (or the pseudogene TRBV3-2) and TRBJ1-2; 7 nucleotides align to TRBD1. The CDR3 extends over 14 amino acids. The V segment lost 5 bases and the J segment 8 bases; nucleotides outside the gene matches: 11. Germline-derived CDR1 and CDR2 are LGHDT and YNNKEL (reference sequence). The CDR3, as DNA: TGTGCCAGCAGCTCAACGGGACAGTCTAGAGGCTACACCTTC. It is translated as CASSSTGQSRGYTF.

The chain employs TRBV7-2 and TRBJ1-1, with 9 bases aligning to TRBD1. CDR1 is SGHTA and CDR2 is FQGNSA in the germline V gene. CDR3 length: 16 amino acids. V was pared by 1 base and J by 4 bases, with 7 bases of the junction left unmatched. The CDR3 sequence is CASSLGAQGAGTEAFF. The DNA of the CDR3 is TGTGCCAGCAGCTTAGGGGCACAGGGGGCTGGCACTGAAGCTTTCTTT.

At least ten counts were recorded for this clone. The chain links TRBV7-9 to TRBJ2-1; TRBD2 agrees at 8 bases. Germline V gene lookup returns CDR1 SEHNR and CDR2 FQNEAQ (reference sequence). V gave up 4 bases and J gave up 5 bases; unmatched junction bases: 4. This CDR3 is 14 amino acids long. CDR3 sequence (DNA): TGTGCCAGCAGCTCGGGAGGGCCGCACAATGAGCAGTTCTTC. Translated: CASSSGGPHNEQFF.

The V and J genes are TRBV29-1 and TRBJ2-3, with 13 nucleotides matching TRBD2. The CDR3 has 16 amino acids. CDR1 is SQVTM, CDR2 ANQGSEA, per germline. After removal of 1 base from V and 4 bases from J, the junction contained 5 bases not matched to a gene. The CDR3 region is CSVEALAGGGSDTQYF. Here the CDR3 DNA reads TGCAGCGTTGAAGCACTAGCGGGAGGGGGGTCAGATACGCAGTATTTT.

The rearrangement joins TRBV4-2 to TRBJ1-1; D is unclear. With 4 bases removed from V and 1 base from J, the gap between germline ends came to 13 bases. Per germline, CDR1 LGHNA and CDR2 YNFKEQ. CDR3 size: 15 residues. CDR3 DNA sequence: TGTGCCAGCAGCCGCCTTTTTGCCGGGAACACTGAAGCTTTCTTT. Residues: CASSRLFAGNTEAFF.

This clone was detected only once. The chain joins TRBV3-1 (or the pseudogene TRBV3-2) to TRBJ2-5; possibly TRBD1 for D (6 bases). Trimming took off 4 bases at V and 5 bases at J, with 11 bases between the two ends. CDR1 and CDR2 from the germline V gene are LGHDT and YNNKEL (reference sequence). The CDR3 sequence is 13 residues long. CDR3 protein: CASSPERGETQYF. Here the CDR3 DNA reads TGTGCCAGCAGCCCGGAAAGGGGGGAGACCCAGTACTTC.

This chain joins TRBV11-1 and TRBJ1-2; 7 nucleotides line up with TRBD1. Germline CDR1 reads SGHAT; CDR2 reads FQDESV (reference sequence). V shed 5 bases and J 2 bases; nucleotides not matched to a gene: 8. The CDR3 runs 15 residues. CDR3 residues: CASSPGGGGNYGYTF. CDR3 coding DNA: TGTGCCAGCAGCCCCGGAGGAGGGGGCAACTATGGCTACACCTTC. Together with reference TRBV11-1 and TRBJ1-2, the CDR3 gives the full variable domain: EAEVAQSPRYKITEKSQAVAFWCDPISGHATLYWYRQILGQGPELLVQFQDESVVDDSQLPKDRFSAERLKGVDSTLKIQPAELGDSAMYLCASSPGGGGNYGYTFGSGTRLTVV.

This clone was picked up one time. The chain combines TRBV9 with TRBJ1-5; D is unresolved. Germline lookup yields CDR1 SGDLS and CDR2 YYNGEE. With 0 bases removed from V and 0 bases from J, the gap between germline ends came to 4 bases. The CDR3 length is 14 residues. The CDR3 DNA reads TGTGCCAGCAGCGTAGCCGGTAGCAATCAGCCCCAGCATTTT. It encodes CASSVAGSNQPQHF.

V gene TRBV14 combines with J gene TRBJ1-6; D is perhaps TRBD1 (6 bases). The CDR3 contains 14 residues. V was trimmed by 3 bases and J by 10 bases, leaving 13 bases between them. The germline V gene encodes CDR1 SGHDN and CDR2 FVKESK. The CDR3 spells CASSHAGAGSPLHF. The CDR3 bases are TGTGCCAGCAGCCATGCAGGGGCTGGATCACCCCTCCACTTT.

V usage is TRBV7-2 and J usage is TRBJ2-6; D is possibly TRBD2 (5 bases). CDR3 length: 17 amino acids. The ends were cut back, 5 bases at V and 1 base at J, with 15 bases in the middle. Germline V gene sequence: CDR1 SGHTA, CDR2 FQGNSA. The CDR3 is CASSPVGGLSGANVLTF. CDR3 nucleotide sequence: TGTGCCAGCAGCCCAGTGGGCGGACTGTCTGGGGCCAACGTCCTGACTTTC.

This rearrangement joins TRBV19 to TRBJ2-3; TRBD1 matches at 7 bases. Germline V gives CDR1 LNHDA, CDR2 SQIVND (reference sequence). Trimming took 6 bases from V and 4 from J; bases not matched to a gene: 10. This CDR3 comprises 15 residues. The DNA for the CDR3 is TGTGCCAGTAGCTTACAGGGGAGAGGTGCAGATACGCAGTATTTT. It translates to CASSLQGRGADTQYF.

The chain has TRBV27 and TRBJ2-3, with D perhaps TRBD1 (6 bases). The germline V gene has CDR1 MNHEY and CDR2 SMNVEV (reference sequence). Trimming stripped 6 bases from V and 3 bases from J, with 31 bases between. The CDR3 has 20 residues. DNA for the CDR3: TGTGCCAGCAGCTCCTTGTCCCGAGCATGGGGGCAGAGGGAGACAGATACGCAGTATTTT. Translated: CASSSLSRAWGQRETDTQYF.

This sequence joins TRBV5-4 and TRBJ1-1, with 8 nucleotides matching TRBD1. The CDR3 totals 14 residues. Germline loops: CDR1 SGHNT, CDR2 YYREEE (reference sequence). Trimming removed 4 bases from V and 1 base from J; junction bases left unmatched: 3. CDR3 nucleotides: TGTGCCAGCAGCCGTGGACAGGGGAACACTGAAGCTTTCTTT. Residues: CASSRGQGNTEAFF.

V is TRBV6-5 and J is TRBJ2-5, with TRBD2 matching over 11 bases. Per the germline V gene, CDR1 is MNHEY and CDR2 is SVGAGI. V lost 2 bases to trimming and J lost 5 bases; unmatched junction nucleotides: 4. The CDR3 has 15 residues. CDR3: CASSYLAGGGETQYF. The CDR3 DNA follows: TGTGCCAGCAGTTACCTAGCGGGAGGAGGTGAGACCCAGTACTTC.

The count of this clone is one. J is TRBJ2-1 and V is TRBV6-4, with 13 bases identical to TRBD2. V gave up 5 bases and J gave up 4 bases; unmatched junction bases: 2. The germline V gene has CDR1 MRHNA and CDR2 SNTAGT. This CDR3 has 15 amino acids. CDR3 DNA sequence: TGTGCCAGCAGTTTGACTAGCGGGGGGTACAATGAGCAGTTCTTC. It yields the protein CASSLTSGGYNEQFF.

This chain joins TRBV21-1 and TRBJ1-6. TRBV21-1 is an annotated pseudogene. There are 16 residues in the CDR3. CDR3 DNA sequence: TGTACCAGCAGCAATAGCGCGGGTTTCTCCCAATGTCCCCTCCACTTT. This encodes CTSSNSAGFSQCPLHF.

The rearrangement joins TRBV6-5 to TRBJ2-5, with 10 bases identical to TRBD1. Trimming took 10 bases from V and 2 from J; bases not matched to a gene: 10. Germline V gives CDR1 MNHEY, CDR2 SVGAGI. This CDR3 region has 15 residues. CDR3 loop: CATLRWDRGQETQYF. CDR3 in DNA: TGTGCCACTCTTCGCTGGGACAGGGGACAAGAGACCCAGTACTTC.

The J gene is TRBJ1-2, the V gene TRBV18; unclear D gene. The CDR3 sequence is 14 residues long. Germline V CDR1 and CDR2: KGHSH, LQKENI. V lost 2 bases and J 3 bases, leaving 10 bases between the germline ends. The CDR3 DNA sequence: TGTGCCAGCTCACCAAGAATAGAGGACTATGGCTACACCTTC. As protein: CASSPRIEDYGYTF.

The chain employs TRBV15 and TRBJ2-3; the D gene is possibly TRBD2 (6 bases). The germline CDR1 and CDR2 sequences are LNHNV and YYDKDF (reference sequence). V lost 0 bases and J lost 0, with 13 bases in between. The CDR3 is made up of 17 amino acids. The CDR3 nucleotides are TGTGCCACCAGCAGAGATTATAGCGGAGCTAGCACAGATACGCAGTATTTT. Translating it yields CATSRDYSGASTDTQYF.

This clone appeared once. The J gene is TRBJ1-1, the V gene TRBV27; D remains ambiguous. V was pared by 3 bases and J by 7 bases, with 12 bases between. Per the germline V gene, CDR1 is MNHEY and CDR2 is SMNVEV (reference sequence). This CDR3 has 13 residues. DNA of the CDR3: TGTGCCAGCAGTTTGAACAGAAATAATGAAGCTTTCTTT. Amino acid sequence: CASSLNRNNEAFF.

This chain links TRBV20-1 with TRBJ2-3, with D uncertain. CDR3 size: 11 residues. In germline, CDR1 is DFQATT, CDR2 SNEGSKA (reference sequence). The V and J ends lost 3 bases and 6 bases respectively, with 7 bases between them. The CDR3 DNA reads as TGCAGTGCTAGCCTCGGGGATACGCAGTATTTT. Protein sequence: CSASLGDTQYF.

The chain joins TRBV19 to TRBJ1-5, with D unresolved. The CDR3 has 15 residues. Germline assignment: CDR1 LNHDA and CDR2 SQIVND (reference sequence). V dropped 0 bases and J dropped 5 bases, with 11 bases sitting between them. CDR3 coding DNA: TGTGCCAGTAGTATAGATGGAGGGTCGGATCAGCCCCAGCATTTT. Its translation is CASSIDGGSDQPQHF.